This record looks at one TCR beta chain sequence and its context. In the original processing: Amplification with reference gene primers provided the estimates of nucleated cell counts. Some clones are missing from TCRdb's copy, which holds only in-frame ones; the method was immunoSEQ multiplex PCR. V, J and clone size derive from that table, while D and trimming were established from the DNA sequence. Found here are tens of thousands of clones, 84% of them singletons; the top ten hold about 16%. These data belong to a study of blood T cell repertoires in COVID-19. For the study at large: From the United States, Italy and Spain came samples of acute and convalescent COVID-19.

Germline assignment: CDR1 SGHRS and CDR2 YFSETQ. CDR3 length: 13 amino acids. J lost 4 bases, V lost 5 bases, and 5 bases had no gene match. The sample comprised peripheral blood. The TCR originated in a man aged 65 to 79 with active COVID-19. The gene calls are TRBV5-1 and TRBJ1-2; 7 bases agree with TRBD1. CDR3 residues: CASSQGDSYGYTF. The CDR3 DNA is TGCGCCAGCAGTCAGGGGGACTCCTATGGCTACACCTTC. Supplemented by reference TRBV5-1 and TRBJ1-2, the full variable domain reads KAGVTQTPRYLIKTRGQQVTLSCSPISGHRSVSWYQQTPGQGLQFLFEYFSETQRNKGNFPGRFSGRQFSNSRSEMNVSTLELGDSALYLCASSQGDSYGYTFGSGTRLTVV.